Shown below are 17 T cell receptor beta chains from a single sample sequenced in a study of beta chain features in type 1 diabetes. Study findings and constraints: Shortening that was moderate but significant affected the TCRB CDR3s of Type 1 diabetes patients in all four CD4+ subsets.

Their recognized antigens are unknown. Of the isolated RNA, all was reverse transcribed, and so the sequenced material was expressed TCRB transcripts. Assay: immunoSEQ multiplex PCR; the TCRdb copy retains only in-frame clones and omits some. The table has some 640,000 clones, around an eighth seen once. The sequenced material came from naive CD4+ T cells from blood. These TCRs come from a man aged 18 to 30 with type 1 diabetes.

The rearrangement links TRBV7-2 to TRBJ2-3; D is undetermined. This CDR3 spans 14 amino acids. The V end was cut by 2 bases, the J end by 6 bases, with 12 bases between. The germline V gene has CDR1 SGHTA and CDR2 FQGNSA. As DNA, the CDR3 is TGTGCCAGCAGCTTACTACGGAGCTCGGATACGCAGTATTTT. Protein: CASSLLRSSDTQYF.

V usage is TRBV6-5 and J usage is TRBJ1-3; no definite D call. The CDR3 loop spans 14 amino acids. V lost 4 bases and J 0 bases, leaving 7 bases between the germline ends. Per the germline V gene, CDR1 is MNHEY and CDR2 is SVGAGI. This CDR3 is CASSFTYSGNTIYF. DNA for the CDR3: TGTGCCAGCAGTTTTACCTACTCTGGAAACACCATATATTTT.

This clone was seen just once. This chain uses TRBV10-3 with TRBJ1-2; D is uncertain. Germline V lookup: CDR1 ENHRY, CDR2 SYGVKD. This CDR3 is 15 amino acids long. Trimming removed 2 bases at V and 0 bases at J, with 10 bases between. CDR3 region: CAISEVDGANYGYTF. Here the CDR3 DNA reads TGTGCCATCAGTGAGGTGGACGGTGCTAACTATGGCTACACCTTC.

The chain joins TRBV2 to TRBJ2-7; the D is unclear. V shed 3 bases and J shed 2 bases, with 2 bases lying between them. CDR3 length: 11 amino acids. Germline assignment: CDR1 SNHLY and CDR2 FYNNEI. The chain's CDR3 is CASSEPYEQYF. In DNA form, the CDR3 reads TGTGCCAGCAGTGAGCCCTACGAGCAGTACTTC.

This clone was found once. Other DNA sequences within the sample encode an identical CDR3. This chain uses TRBV9 with TRBJ1-4, with D unresolved. This CDR3 has 15 amino acids. V gave up 0 bases and J gave up 0 bases, with 6 bases separating them. Germline CDR1 and CDR2: SGDLS and YYNGEE. DNA for the CDR3: TGTGCCAGCAGCGTAGGGGGAGCAACTAATGAAAAACTGTTTTTT. Translation gives CASSVGGATNEKLFF.

A note on this clone: Other DNA sequences in this specimen translate into the identical CDR3. This sequence joins TRBV7-9 and TRBJ1-6; 7 bases map to TRBD1. Germline values: CDR1 SEHNR, CDR2 FQNEAQ (reference sequence). This CDR3 has 14 amino acids. With V trimmed by 0 bases and J by 8 bases, 1 base remained unmatched. The CDR3 region is CASSLAGGDSPLHF. CDR3 DNA: TGTGCCAGCAGCTTAGCAGGGGGCGATTCACCCCTCCACTTT.

The chain couples TRBV30 to TRBJ2-3; 14 bases line up with TRBD2. Germline lookup yields CDR1 GTSNPN and CDR2 SVGIG (reference sequence). V lost 8 bases to trimming and J lost 6 bases; unmatched junction nucleotides: 4. This CDR3 is built from 13 residues. The CDR3: CAGGTSGSDTQYF. The CDR3 DNA follows: TGTGCCGGCGGGACTAGCGGGAGCGATACGCAGTATTTT.

V and J are TRBV7-9 and TRBJ1-1, with D maybe TRBD1 (5 bases). Germline V gene sequence: CDR1 SEHNR, CDR2 FQNEAQ (reference sequence). This CDR3 region has 13 residues. Trimming removed 7 bases at V and 4 bases at J, with 13 bases between. The DNA for the CDR3 is TGTGCCAGCACCCTCCCTGGGGCCACTGAAGCTTTCTTT. It yields the protein CASTLPGATEAFF.

The chain employs TRBV29-1 and TRBJ2-1, with D tentatively TRBD1 or TRBD2 (5 bases each). In germline, CDR1 is SQVTM, CDR2 ANQGSEA. The CDR3 runs 15 residues. The germline V and J ends were trimmed by 6 bases and 0 bases, with 15 bases remaining between them. The CDR3 is CSVLGTETSYNEQFF. The CDR3 DNA reads TGCAGCGTCCTCGGGACGGAGACCTCCTACAATGAGCAGTTCTTC.

This clone was counted a few times. The chain is built from TRBV29-1 and TRBJ2-1, with D perhaps TRBD2 (7 bases). CDR1 is SQVTM, CDR2 ANQGSEA, per germline. This CDR3 region has 16 residues. The V and J ends lost 0 bases and 0 bases respectively, with 12 bases between them. Written as DNA, the CDR3 is TGCAGCGTTGAAGAAGGGGGGGGAGGCTCCTACAATGAGCAGTTCTTC. Amino acids: CSVEEGGGGSYNEQFF.

This clone was counted only a few times. The chain joins TRBV7-2 to TRBJ2-3; tentatively, D is TRBD2 (7 bases). Trimming left V 4 bases short and J 7 bases short, with 21 bases between. This CDR3 is built from 16 residues. Germline V lookup: CDR1 SGHTA, CDR2 FQGNSA. The CDR3 sequence is CASSYGGANSGNTQYF. The CDR3 DNA is TGTGCCAGCAGCTATGGGGGGGCTAACTCCGGGAATACGCAGTATTTT.

The table lists this clone with a few counts. The rearrangement links TRBV27 to TRBJ2-1; 13 bases align to TRBD2. Per the germline V gene, CDR1 is MNHEY and CDR2 is SMNVEV (reference sequence). The CDR3 extends over 14 amino acids. The junction had 1 base not matched to a gene; V was cut back by 1 base and J by 10 bases. The CDR3: CASSLWTSGGEQFF. The CDR3 DNA reads as TGTGCCAGCAGTTTATGGACTAGCGGGGGCGAGCAGTTCTTC.

V usage is TRBV18 and J usage is TRBJ2-3; D might be TRBD2 (6 bases). Trimming cost V 3 bases and J 0 bases, with 10 bases left between them. This CDR3 has 15 residues. From germline, CDR1 is KGHSH and CDR2 LQKENI. The CDR3 bases are TGTGCCAGCTCACCCAATAGCGGAAGCACAGATACGCAGTATTTT. Residues: CASSPNSGSTDTQYF.

The V and J genes are TRBV30 and TRBJ1-5; the D is unclear. The CDR3 contains 14 residues. The germline V and J ends were trimmed by 2 bases and 4 bases, with 12 bases remaining between them. CDR1 is GTSNPN, CDR2 SVGIG, per germline (reference sequence). The CDR3 DNA sequence: TGTGCCTGGAGTATTCTCGACGGAAATCAGCCCCAGCATTTT. This codes for CAWSILDGNQPQHF. Filled out from reference TRBV30 and TRBJ1-5, the complete variable domain reads SQTIHQWPATLVQPVGSPLSLECTVEGTSNPNLYWYRQAAGRGLQLLFYSVGIGQISSEVPQNLSASRPQDRQFILSSKKLLLSDSGFYLCAWSILDGNQPQHFGDGTRLSIL.

The rearrangement uses TRBV4-1 and TRBJ1-5; no reliable D call. V lost 1 base and J lost 4, with 14 bases in between. The CDR3 spans 16 residues. Germline CDR1 reads MGHRA; CDR2 reads YSYEKL. The CDR3 spells CASSQVKGPPNQPQHF. The CDR3 nucleotides read TGCGCCAGCAGCCAAGTTAAGGGCCCCCCTAATCAGCCCCAGCATTTT.

This rearrangement joins TRBV15 to TRBJ1-2; D remains ambiguous. The CDR3 is 15 residues long. Germline V gene lookup returns CDR1 LNHNV and CDR2 YYDKDF (reference sequence). Trimming stripped 0 bases from V and 5 bases from J, with 13 bases between. The CDR3 coding sequence is TGTGCCACCAGCAGAGATCAGACCCAAAGTTATGGCTACACCTTC. This sequence encodes CATSRDQTQSYGYTF.

This clone was counted between two and nine times. The chain is built from TRBV5-1 and TRBJ1-2, with 7 bases lining up with TRBD1. The CDR3 is 14 residues long. V was pared by 4 bases and J by 2 bases, with 5 bases of the junction left unmatched. CDR1 and CDR2 from the germline V gene are SGHRS and YFSETQ. The CDR3 spells CASSSGDRNYGYTF. The CDR3 DNA sequence: TGCGCCAGCAGCAGTGGGGACAGAAACTATGGCTACACCTTC.